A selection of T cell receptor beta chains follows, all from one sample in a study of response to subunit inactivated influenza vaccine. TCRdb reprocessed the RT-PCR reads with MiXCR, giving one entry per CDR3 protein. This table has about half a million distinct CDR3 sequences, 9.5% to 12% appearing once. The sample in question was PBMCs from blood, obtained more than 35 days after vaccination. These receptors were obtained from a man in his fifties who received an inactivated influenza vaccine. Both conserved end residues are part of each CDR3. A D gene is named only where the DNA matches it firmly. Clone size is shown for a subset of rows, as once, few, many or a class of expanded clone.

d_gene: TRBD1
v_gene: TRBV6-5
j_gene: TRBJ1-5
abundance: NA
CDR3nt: TGTGCCAGCAGTTACTCGACAGGGGAACAGCCCCAGCATTTT
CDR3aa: CASSYSTGEQPQHF

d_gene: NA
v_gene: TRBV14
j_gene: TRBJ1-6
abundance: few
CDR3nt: TGTGCCAGCAGCCAAGAAGCCCGGAATTCACCCCTCCACTTT
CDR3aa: CASSQEARNSPLHF

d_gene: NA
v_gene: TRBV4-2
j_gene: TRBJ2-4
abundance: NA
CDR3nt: TGTGCCAGCAGCCAAGATGGGGCACAGAAAAACATTCAGTACTTC
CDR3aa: CASSQDGAQKNIQYF

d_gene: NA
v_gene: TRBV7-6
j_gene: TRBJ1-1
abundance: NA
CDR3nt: TGTGCCAGCAGCTTACAGGAAGACACTGAAGCTTTCTTT
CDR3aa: CASSLQEDTEAFF

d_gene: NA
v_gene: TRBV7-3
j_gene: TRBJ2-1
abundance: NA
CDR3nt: TGTGCCAGCAGCCGTGGGGGGGGGACAGGCAAGATTTTCTACAATGAGCAGTTCTTC
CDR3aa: CASSRGGGTGKIFYNEQFF

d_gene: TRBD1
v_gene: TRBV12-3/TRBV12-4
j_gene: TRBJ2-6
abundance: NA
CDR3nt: TGTGCCAGCAGGAGACAGGGGTCTGGGGCCAACGTCCTGACTTTC
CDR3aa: CASRRQGSGANVLTF

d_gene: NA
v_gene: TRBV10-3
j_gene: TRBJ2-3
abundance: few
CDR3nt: TGTGCCATCAGTGAGTTGCAGGGGAGGCGGAGAGATACGCAGTATTTT
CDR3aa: CAISELQGRRRDTQYF

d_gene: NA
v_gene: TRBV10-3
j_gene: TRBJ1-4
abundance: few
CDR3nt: TGTGCCATCAGTAAACAGGGAATGAATGAAAAACTGTTTTTT
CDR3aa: CAISKQGMNEKLFF

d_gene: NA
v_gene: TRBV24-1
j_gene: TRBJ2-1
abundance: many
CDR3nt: TGTGCCACCAGTGATTTTGATAGATCGACGGAGCAGTTCTTC
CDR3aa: CATSDFDRSTEQFF

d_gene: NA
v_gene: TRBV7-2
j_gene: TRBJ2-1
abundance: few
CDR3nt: TGTGCCAGCAGCTTCGGTCCAGGGGTTTCCAGCAATGAGCAGTTCTTC
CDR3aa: CASSFGPGVSSNEQFF